This T cell receptor (beta chain) is from a study of T-cell reconstitution after alpha-beta-depleted transplantation in children. Trimming at V came to 7 bases and at J to 4 bases, leaving 4 bases not matched to a gene. In germline, CDR1 is SQVTM, CDR2 ANQGSEA. This CDR3 has 13 amino acids. Unique molecular identifiers were built into the TCRbeta library. MiXCR, applied by TCRdb to the PCR reads, yields one record per CDR3 protein. The sample contains 200,000 to 250,000 distinct CDR3 sequences, approximately 10% of which appear only once. This clonotype was found a few times. The sequence came from a human donor who donated a stem cell graft to a child with acute lymphoblastic leukemia. This specimen consisted of PBMCs from the stem cell graft donor, obtained from the stem cell graft. The chain combines TRBV29-1 with TRBJ1-2, with 12 bases aligning to TRBD1. The CDR3 loop is CSDGTGGGYGYTF. The CDR3 DNA is TGCAGCGACGGGACAGGGGGCGGCTATGGCTACACCTTC. Supplemented by reference TRBV29-1 and TRBJ1-2, the full variable domain reads SAVISQKPSRDICQRGTSLTIQCQVDSQVTMMFWYRQQPGQSLTLIATANQGSEATYESGFVIDKFPISRPNLTFSTLTVSNMSPEDSSIYLCSDGTGGGYGYTFGSGTRLTVV.